This T cell receptor beta chain comes out of a study of blood T cell repertoires in COVID-19. Study information: Sources were T cells, B-cell-depleted T cells, or PBMCs; the material itself was cDNA or gDNA.

Recruited during active infection, patients (from Seattle) were subsequently followed longitudinally. V lost 4 bases to trimming and J lost 10 bases; unmatched junction nucleotides: 4. CDR3 size: 12 residues. Original processing notes: Reference gene primer amplification gave nucleated cell count estimates. Assay: immunoSEQ multiplex PCR; the TCRdb copy retains only in-frame clones and omits some. The DNA was the basis for D and trimming; V, J and clone size are from that table. The table includes hundreds of thousands of clones, less than 90% detected once. The sequenced sample consisted of peripheral blood. The clonotype comes from a woman aged 70-85 years with COVID-19, enrolled during active disease. The chain employs TRBV12-3 or TRBV12-4 and TRBJ2-1, with TRBD1 identical over 7 bases. The DNA for the CDR3 is TGTGCCAGCAGTTGGGACAGTGAGGAGCAGTTCTTC. Amino acids: CASSWDSEEQFF.